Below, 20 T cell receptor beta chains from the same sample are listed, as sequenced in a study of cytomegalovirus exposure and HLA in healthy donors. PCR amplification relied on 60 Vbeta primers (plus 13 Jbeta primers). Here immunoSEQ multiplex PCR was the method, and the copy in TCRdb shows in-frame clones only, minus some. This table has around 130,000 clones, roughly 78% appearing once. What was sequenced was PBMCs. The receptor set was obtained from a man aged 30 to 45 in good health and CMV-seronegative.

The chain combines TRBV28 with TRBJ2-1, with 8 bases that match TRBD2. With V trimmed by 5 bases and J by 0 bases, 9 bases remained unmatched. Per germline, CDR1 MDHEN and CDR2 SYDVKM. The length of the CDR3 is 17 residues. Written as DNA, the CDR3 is TGTGCCAGCAGTCTCGGACTAGCTCCGAGCTCCTACAATGAGCAGTTCTTC. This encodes CASSLGLAPSSYNEQFF.

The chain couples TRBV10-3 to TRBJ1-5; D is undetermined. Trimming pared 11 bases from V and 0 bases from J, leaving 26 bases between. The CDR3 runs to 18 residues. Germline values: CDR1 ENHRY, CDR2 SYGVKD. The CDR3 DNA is TGTGCCGTCGGCGCCGAGACACAAGGACTAAATAGCAATCAGCCCCAGCATTTT. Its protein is CAVGAETQGLNSNQPQHF.

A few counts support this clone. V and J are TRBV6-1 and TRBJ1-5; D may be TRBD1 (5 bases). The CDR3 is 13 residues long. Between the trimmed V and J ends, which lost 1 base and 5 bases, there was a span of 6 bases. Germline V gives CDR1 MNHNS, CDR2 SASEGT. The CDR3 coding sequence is TGTGCCAGCAGTGAAGGACAGTATCAGCCCCAGCATTTT. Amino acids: CASSEGQYQPQHF.

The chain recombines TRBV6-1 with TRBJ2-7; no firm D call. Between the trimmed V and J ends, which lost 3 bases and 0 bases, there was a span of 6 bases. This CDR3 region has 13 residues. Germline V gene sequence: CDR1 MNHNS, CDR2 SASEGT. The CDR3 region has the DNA TGTGCCAGCAGTGATGACACCTCCTACGAGCAGTACTTC. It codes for CASSDDTSYEQYF.

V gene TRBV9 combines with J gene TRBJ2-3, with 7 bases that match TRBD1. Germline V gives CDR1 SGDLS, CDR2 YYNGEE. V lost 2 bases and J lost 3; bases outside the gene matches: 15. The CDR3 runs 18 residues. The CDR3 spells CASSVGPTGAVLTDTQYF. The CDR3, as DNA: TGTGCCAGCAGCGTGGGTCCTACAGGGGCGGTTTTGACAGATACGCAGTATTTT.

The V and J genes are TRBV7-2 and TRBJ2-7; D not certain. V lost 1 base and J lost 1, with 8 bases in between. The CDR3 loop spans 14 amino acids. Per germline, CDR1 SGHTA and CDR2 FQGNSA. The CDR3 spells CASSLDDLSYEQYF. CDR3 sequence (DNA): TGTGCCAGCAGCTTAGACGATCTATCCTACGAGCAGTACTTC.

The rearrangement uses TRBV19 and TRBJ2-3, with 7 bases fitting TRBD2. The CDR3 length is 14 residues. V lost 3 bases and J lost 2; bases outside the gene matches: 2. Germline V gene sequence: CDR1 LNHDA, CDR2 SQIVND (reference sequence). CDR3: CASSMGGPTDTQYF. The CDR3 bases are TGTGCCAGTAGTATGGGAGGGCCCACAGATACGCAGTATTTT.

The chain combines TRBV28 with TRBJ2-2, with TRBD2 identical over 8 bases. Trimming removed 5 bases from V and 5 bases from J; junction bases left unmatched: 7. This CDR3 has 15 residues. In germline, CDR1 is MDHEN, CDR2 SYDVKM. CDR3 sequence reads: CASSPLSGKTGELFF. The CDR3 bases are TGTGCCAGCAGTCCTCTTAGCGGGAAAACCGGGGAGCTGTTTTTT.

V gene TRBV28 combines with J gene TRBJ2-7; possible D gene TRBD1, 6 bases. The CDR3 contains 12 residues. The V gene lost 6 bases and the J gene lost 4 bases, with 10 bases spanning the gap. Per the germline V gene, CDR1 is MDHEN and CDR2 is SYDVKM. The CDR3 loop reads CASSYRVYEQYF. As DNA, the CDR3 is TGTGCCAGCAGCTACAGGGTTTACGAGCAGTACTTC. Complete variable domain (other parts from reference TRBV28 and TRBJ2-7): DVKVTQSSRYLVKRTGEKVFLECVQDMDHENMFWYRQDPGLGLRLIYFSYDVKMKEKGDIPEGYSVSREKKERFSLILESASTNQTSMYLCASSYRVYEQYFGPGTRLTVT.

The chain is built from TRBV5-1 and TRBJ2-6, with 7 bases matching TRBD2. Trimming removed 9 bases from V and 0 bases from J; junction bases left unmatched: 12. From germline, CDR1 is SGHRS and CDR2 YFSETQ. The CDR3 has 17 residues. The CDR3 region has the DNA TGCGCCACCAGTAGGGGAGGGGACTTCTCTGGGGCCAACGTCCTGACTTTC. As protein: CATSRGGDFSGANVLTF.

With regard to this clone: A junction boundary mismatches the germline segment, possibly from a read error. CDR3 sequence reads: CASSLRGYNQPQNF. CDR3 sequence (DNA): TGTGCCAGCAGTTTAAGGGGGTACAATCAGCCCCAGAATTTT. This chain joins TRBV27 and TRBJ1-5, with a tentative D call TRBD1 (6 bases). This CDR3 spans 14 amino acids. Germline loops: CDR1 MNHEY, CDR2 SMNVEV (reference sequence).

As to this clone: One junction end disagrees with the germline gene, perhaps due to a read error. The CDR3, as DNA: TGTGCCTGGAGTGCGAGCTTGGGCTACCCCTTC. Translated: CAWSASLGYPF. The chain carries TRBV30 and TRBJ1-2; D unresolved. This CDR3 contains 11 residues. In germline, CDR1 is GTSNPN, CDR2 SVGIG (reference sequence).

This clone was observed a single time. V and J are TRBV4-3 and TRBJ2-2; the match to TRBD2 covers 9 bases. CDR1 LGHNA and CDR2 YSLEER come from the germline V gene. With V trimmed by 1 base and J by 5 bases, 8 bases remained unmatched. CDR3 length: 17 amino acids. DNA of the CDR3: TGCGCCAGCAGCCAAGTGGGGGGCGGGGGGGGGACCGGGGAGCTGTTTTTT. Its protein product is CASSQVGGGGGTGELFF.

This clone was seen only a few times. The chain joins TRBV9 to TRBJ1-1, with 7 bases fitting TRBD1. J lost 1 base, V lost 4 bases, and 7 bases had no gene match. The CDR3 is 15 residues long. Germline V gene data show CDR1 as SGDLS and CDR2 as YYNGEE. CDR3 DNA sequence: TGTGCCAGCAGCCCCCGGACAGGAAGGAACACTGAAGCTTTCTTT. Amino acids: CASSPRTGRNTEAFF.

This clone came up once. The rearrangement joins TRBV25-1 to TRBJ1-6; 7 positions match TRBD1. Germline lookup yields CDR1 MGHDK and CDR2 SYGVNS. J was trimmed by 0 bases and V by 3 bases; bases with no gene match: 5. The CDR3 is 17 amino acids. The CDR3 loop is CASSDDRAGSYNSPLHF. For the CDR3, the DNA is TGTGCCAGCAGTGATGACAGGGCGGGCTCCTATAATTCACCCCTCCACTTT.

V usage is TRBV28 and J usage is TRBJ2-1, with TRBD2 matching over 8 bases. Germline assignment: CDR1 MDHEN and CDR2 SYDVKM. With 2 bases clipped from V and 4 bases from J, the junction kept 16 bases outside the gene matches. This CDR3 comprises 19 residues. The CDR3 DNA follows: TGTGCCAGCAGTTTAGAGGGACTAGGCTCGGGAGGGACGTACAATGAGCAGTTCTTC. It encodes CASSLEGLGSGGTYNEQFF.

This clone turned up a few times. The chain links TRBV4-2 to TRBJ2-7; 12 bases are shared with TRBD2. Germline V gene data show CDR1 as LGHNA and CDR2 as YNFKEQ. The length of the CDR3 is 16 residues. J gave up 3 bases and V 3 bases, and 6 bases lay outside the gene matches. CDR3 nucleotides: TGTGCCAGCAGCCAGGGACGACTAGCGGGAGACTACGAGCAGTACTTC. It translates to CASSQGRLAGDYEQYF.

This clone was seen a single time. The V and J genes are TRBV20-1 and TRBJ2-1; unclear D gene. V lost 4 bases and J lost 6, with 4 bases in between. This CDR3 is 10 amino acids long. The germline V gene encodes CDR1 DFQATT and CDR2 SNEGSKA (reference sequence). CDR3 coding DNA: TGCAGTGCTACTCTCAATGAGCAGTTCTTC. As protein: CSATLNEQFF.

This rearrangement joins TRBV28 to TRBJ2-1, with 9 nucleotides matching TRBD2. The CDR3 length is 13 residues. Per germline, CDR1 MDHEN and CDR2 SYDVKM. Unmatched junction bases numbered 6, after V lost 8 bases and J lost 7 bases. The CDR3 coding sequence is TGTGCCAGCGGTAGCGGGAGAGATAATGAGCAGTTCTTC. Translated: CASGSGRDNEQFF.

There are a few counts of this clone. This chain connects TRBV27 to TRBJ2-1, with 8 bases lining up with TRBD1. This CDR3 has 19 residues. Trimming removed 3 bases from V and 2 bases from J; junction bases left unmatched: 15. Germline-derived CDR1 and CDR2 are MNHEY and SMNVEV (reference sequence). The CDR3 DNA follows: TGTGCCAGCAGTTTCATCAGCGTTACCGACAGGGGAGCCTACAATGAGCAGTTCTTC. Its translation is CASSFISVTDRGAYNEQFF.